A selection of T cell receptor beta chains follows, all from one sample in a study of T-cell memory formation after mild COVID-19. MiXCR, applied by TCRdb to the 5' RACE reads, yields one record per CDR3 protein. This sample has around 450,000 distinct CDR3 sequences; around 19% occur once, and the top ten carry about 8.1%. The specimen was PBMCs or a T cell subset sorted from them (not recorded which). The receptors were sampled from an adult woman who had mild COVID-19 (a few samples of this study predate the infection). Cell type and time point are not known. Each CDR3 is given without its conserved first and last residue. Each record gives: CDR3 protein, V gene.

ASSLRAGKDTQY,TRBV4-1
ASSLARATYYEQY,TRBV11-1
ASRISDIQY,TRBV2
ASSARARETQY,TRBV4-1
ASSYRSRGTNQPQH,TRBV6-6
ASSSKEAFGDTQY,TRBV6-1
ASSVPGGNTIY,TRBV9
ASSLGPYGASGRKTDTQY,TRBV7-3
ASSQEWSWDRGPPEGGYT,TRBV4-2
ASSYSGTGAYNEQF,TRBV6-5
SVEGWGILSYEQY,TRBV29-1
ASSLRIEQF,TRBV28
ASSLRGKDYGYT,TRBV5-1
ASSRAGTPYEQY,TRBV6-5
AGQTGTTEAF,TRBV7-2
ASTRALASGANVLT,TRBV6-2/TRBV6-3
ASSSPGLAVYNEQF,TRBV11-2
SASIQGDEQY,TRBV20-1
ASSLSRGYDTQY,TRBV7-6
ASSQGRTGYYEQY,TRBV4-1
ASSRALDTQY,TRBV7-9
ASSQKLANTGELF,TRBV4-3
ASTAKNIQY,TRBV25-1
ASSSPSPPEAF,TRBV6-5
ASSSGAGVLSDTQY,TRBV12-3/TRBV12-4
ASSPGQGTTNYGYT,TRBV18
ATTGKTNEKLF,TRBV15
ASSLGNSGGRSTDTQY,TRBV7-9
ASSDPLDTEAF,TRBV5-1
ASTTPGTTLYNEQF,TRBV6-2/TRBV6-3
ASTPYGTNTGELF,TRBV6-6
ASSQPGPNTEAF,TRBV5-1
ASSYTPRGRTDTQY,TRBV6-5
ASRKDGSGANVLT,TRBV11-3
SARVGTYGNTIY,TRBV20-1
ASSIAGGNYNEQF,TRBV7-6
ASSLVNQYNEQF,TRBV5-6
SAPTSGRYNEQF,TRBV20-1
AWSVSGGTEAF,TRBV30
ASSSLTGIGWPEAF,TRBV5-8
ASSLWTGFGGYT,TRBV28
ASSLGPRNEKLF,TRBV5-1